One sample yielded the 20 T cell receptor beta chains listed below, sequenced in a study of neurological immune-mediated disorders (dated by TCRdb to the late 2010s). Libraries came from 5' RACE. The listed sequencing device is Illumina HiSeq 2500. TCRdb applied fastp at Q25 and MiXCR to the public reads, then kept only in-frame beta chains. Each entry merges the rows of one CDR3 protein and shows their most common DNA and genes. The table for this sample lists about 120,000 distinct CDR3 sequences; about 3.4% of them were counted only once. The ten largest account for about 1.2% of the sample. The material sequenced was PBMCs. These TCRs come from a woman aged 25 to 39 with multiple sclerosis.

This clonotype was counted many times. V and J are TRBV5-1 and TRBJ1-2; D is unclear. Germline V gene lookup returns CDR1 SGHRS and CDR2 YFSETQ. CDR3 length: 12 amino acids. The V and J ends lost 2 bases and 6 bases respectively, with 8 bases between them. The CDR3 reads CASSFGADGYTF. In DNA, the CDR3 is TGCGCCAGCAGCTTCGGAGCAGATGGCTACACCTTC.

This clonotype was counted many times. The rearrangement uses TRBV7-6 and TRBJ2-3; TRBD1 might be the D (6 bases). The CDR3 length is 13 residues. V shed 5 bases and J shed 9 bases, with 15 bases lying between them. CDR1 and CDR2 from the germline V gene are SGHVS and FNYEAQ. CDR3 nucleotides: TGTGCCAGCAGCACTTCGGACAGTCACACGCAGTATTTT. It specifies CASSTSDSHTQYF.

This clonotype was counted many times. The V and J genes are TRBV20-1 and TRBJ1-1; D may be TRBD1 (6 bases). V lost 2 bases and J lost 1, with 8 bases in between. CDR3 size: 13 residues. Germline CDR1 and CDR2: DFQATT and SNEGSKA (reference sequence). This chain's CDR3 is CSARSTGNTEAFF. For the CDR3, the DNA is TGCAGTGCTAGATCGACAGGGAACACTGAAGCTTTCTTT.

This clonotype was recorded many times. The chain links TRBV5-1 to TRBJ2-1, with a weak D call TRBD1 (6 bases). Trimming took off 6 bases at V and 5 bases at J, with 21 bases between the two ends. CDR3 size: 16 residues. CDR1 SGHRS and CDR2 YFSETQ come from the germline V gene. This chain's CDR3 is CASKYTRDNPNNEQFF. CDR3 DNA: TGCGCCAGCAAGTACACCCGGGACAATCCTAACAATGAGCAGTTCTTC.

The CDR3 DNA reads as TGTGCCTGGAGGACGGGACGGATTGAAGCTTTCTTT. It codes for CAWRTGRIEAFF. This chain links TRBV30 with TRBJ1-1, with D possibly matching TRBD1 (5 bases). The germline V gene has CDR1 GTSNPN and CDR2 SVGIG (reference sequence). This CDR3 has 12 amino acids. V lost 3 bases to trimming and J lost 7 bases, with 12 bases between them.

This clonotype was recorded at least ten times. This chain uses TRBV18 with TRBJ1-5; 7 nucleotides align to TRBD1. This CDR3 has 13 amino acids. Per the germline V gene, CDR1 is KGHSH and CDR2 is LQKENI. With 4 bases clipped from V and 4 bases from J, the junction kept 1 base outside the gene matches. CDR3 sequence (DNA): TGTGCCAGCTCACTGGACAGGAATCAGCCCCAGCATTTT. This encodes CASSLDRNQPQHF.

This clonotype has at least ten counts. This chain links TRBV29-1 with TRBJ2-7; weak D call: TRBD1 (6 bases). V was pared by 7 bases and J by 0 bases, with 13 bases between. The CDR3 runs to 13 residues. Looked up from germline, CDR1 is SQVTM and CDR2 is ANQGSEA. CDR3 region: CSAKDRISYEQYF. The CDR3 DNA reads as TGCAGCGCAAAAGACAGGATCTCCTACGAGCAGTACTTC.

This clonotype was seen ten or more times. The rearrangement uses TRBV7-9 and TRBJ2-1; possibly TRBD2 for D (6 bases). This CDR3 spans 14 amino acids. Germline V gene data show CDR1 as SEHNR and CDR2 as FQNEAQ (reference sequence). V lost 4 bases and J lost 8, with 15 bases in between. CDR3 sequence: CASSYPLGGDEQFF. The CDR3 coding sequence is TGTGCCAGCAGCTATCCATTGGGCGGGGATGAGCAGTTCTTC. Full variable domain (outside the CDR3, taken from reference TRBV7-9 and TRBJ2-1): DTGVSQNPRHKITKRGQNVTFRCDPISEHNRLYWYRQTLGQGPEFLTYFQNEAQLEKSRLLSDRFSAERPKGSFSTLEIQRTEQGDSAMYLCASSYPLGGDEQFFGPGTRLTVL.

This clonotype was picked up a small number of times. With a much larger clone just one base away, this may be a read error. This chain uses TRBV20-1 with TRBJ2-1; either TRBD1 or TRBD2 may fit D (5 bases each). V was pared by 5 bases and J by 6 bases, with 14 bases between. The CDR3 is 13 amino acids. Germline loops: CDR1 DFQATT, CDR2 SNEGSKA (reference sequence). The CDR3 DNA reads TGCAGTGCTGGGGGAAAGGGTGGCAATGAGCAGTTCTTC. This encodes CSAGGKGGNEQFF.

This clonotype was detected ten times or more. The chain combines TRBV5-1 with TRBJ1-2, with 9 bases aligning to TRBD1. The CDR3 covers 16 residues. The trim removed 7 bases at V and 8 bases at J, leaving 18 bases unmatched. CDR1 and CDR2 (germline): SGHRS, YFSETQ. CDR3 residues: CASDLGTGLDGGGYTF. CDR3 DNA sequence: TGCGCCAGCGACCTAGGGACAGGGCTCGACGGGGGCGGCTACACCTTC.

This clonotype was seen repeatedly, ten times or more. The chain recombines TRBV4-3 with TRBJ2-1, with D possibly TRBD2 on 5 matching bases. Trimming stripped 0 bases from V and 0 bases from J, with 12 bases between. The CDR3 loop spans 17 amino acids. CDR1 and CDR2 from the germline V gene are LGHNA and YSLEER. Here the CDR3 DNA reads TGCGCCAGCAGCCAAGACGGGGATCTAAGCTCCTACAATGAGCAGTTCTTC. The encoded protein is CASSQDGDLSSYNEQFF.

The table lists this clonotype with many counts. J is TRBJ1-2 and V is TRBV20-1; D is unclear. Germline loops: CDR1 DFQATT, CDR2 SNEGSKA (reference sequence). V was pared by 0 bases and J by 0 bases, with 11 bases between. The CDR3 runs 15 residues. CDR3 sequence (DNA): TGCAGTGCTAGAGATCGAGGTCGTTCTAACTATGGCTACACCTTC. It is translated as CSARDRGRSNYGYTF.

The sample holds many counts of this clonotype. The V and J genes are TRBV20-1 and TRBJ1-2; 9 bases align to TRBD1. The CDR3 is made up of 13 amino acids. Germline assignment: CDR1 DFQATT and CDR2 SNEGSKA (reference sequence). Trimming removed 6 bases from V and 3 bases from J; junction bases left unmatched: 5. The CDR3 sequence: CSAKTGGDYGYTF. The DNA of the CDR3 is TGCAGTGCGAAGACAGGGGGGGACTATGGCTACACCTTC.

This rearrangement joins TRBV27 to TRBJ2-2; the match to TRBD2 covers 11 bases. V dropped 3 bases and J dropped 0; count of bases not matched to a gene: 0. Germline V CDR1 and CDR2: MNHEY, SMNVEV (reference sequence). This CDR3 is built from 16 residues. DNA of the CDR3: TGTGCCAGCAGTTTTAGCGGGGGGGCGAACACCGGGGAGCTGTTTTTT. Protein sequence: CASSFSGGANTGELFF.

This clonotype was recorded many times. The CDR3 DNA sequence: TGCGCCAGCAGCCAAGATTGGCCGCCTGGGGCCAACGTCCTGACTTTC. Amino acid sequence: CASSQDWPPGANVLTF. The chain joins TRBV4-1 to TRBJ2-6; D remains unclear. The ends were cut back, 0 bases at V and 2 bases at J, with 8 bases in the middle. Germline loops: CDR1 MGHRA, CDR2 YSYEKL. The CDR3 is 16 residues long.

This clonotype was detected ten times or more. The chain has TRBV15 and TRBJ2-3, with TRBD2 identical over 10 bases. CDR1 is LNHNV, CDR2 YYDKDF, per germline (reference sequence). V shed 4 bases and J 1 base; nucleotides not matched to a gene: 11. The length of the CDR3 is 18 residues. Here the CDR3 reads CATSKDLAGVGGTDTQYF. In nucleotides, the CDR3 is TGTGCCACCAGCAAAGACCTAGCGGGAGTGGGCGGCACAGATACGCAGTATTTT.

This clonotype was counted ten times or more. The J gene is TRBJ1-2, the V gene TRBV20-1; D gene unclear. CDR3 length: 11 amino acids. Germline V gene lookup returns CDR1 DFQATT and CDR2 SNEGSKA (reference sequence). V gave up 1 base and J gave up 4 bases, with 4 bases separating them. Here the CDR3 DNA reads TGCAGTGCTAGAGGGGTCTATGGCTACACCTTC. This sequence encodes CSARGVYGYTF.

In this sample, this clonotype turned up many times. CDR3 bases: TGCAGTGCTCCCCGAGGAAGAGCGGGGGGGCCACGGGAGACCCAGTACTTC. Its translation is CSAPRGRAGGPRETQYF. The V call is TRBV20-1, the J call TRBJ2-5, with 10 bases aligning to TRBD2. Germline trimming cut 5 bases from V and 5 bases from J; bases unmatched to any gene: 17. The CDR3 is 17 amino acids. Germline-derived CDR1 and CDR2 are DFQATT and SNEGSKA (reference sequence).

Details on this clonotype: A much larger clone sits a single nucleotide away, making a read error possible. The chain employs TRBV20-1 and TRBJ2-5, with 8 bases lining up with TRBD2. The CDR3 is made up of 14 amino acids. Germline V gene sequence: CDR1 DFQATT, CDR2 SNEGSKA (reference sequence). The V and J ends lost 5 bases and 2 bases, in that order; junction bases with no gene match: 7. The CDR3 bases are TGCAGTGCTTCGGGACTAGAGAAACAAGAGACCCAGTACTTC. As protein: CSASGLEKQETQYF.

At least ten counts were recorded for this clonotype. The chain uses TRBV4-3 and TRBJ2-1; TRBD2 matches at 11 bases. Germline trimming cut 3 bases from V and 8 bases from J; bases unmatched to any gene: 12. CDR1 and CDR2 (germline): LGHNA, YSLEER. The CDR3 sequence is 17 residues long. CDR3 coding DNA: TGCGCCAGCAGCCATGATATAACTAGCGGGGGAGGCGATGAGCAGTTCTTC. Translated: CASSHDITSGGGDEQFF.